This TCR beta chain was found in a study of Ad26.COV2.S vaccination and SARS-CoV-2 variants (dated by TCRdb to about 2021). In the study overall: Donors in the vaccine arm were drawn from COV1001, a phase I-IIa trial of Ad26.COV2.S in healthy adults that was multicentre, randomized, double-blind and placebo-controlled. Trial participants were randomized into five groups of five: low-dose or high-dose Ad26.COV2.S given once or twice, or placebo on both occasions. Ad26.COV2.S was given intramuscularly at 5x10^10 or 1x10^11 viral particles, as a single shot or as two shots 56 days apart. Investigators did not know the trial group allocation while performing experiments and assessing outcomes. A total of around 32 samples were included in the TCR-sequenced set, comprising roughly 19 Ad26.COV2.S vaccine recipients, 5 placebo recipients and 8 SARS-CoV-2 convalescent individuals. TCRbeta repertoire sequencing served as the tool for gauging how specific and how broad the SARS-CoV-2-reactive T cell receptors were following Ad26.COV2.S vaccination. Results the study describes overall, beyond this receptor: Vaccine and placebo recipients had comparable non-spike TCR breadth, which fits with the vaccine containing only spike. According to the authors, total T cell responses may have been underestimated by the TCR breadth and depth analyses. The study was not powered to compare responses between vaccine doses or regimens. Ad26.COV2.S recipients had higher spike-specific TCR breadth than placebo recipients (P = 0.0014). After vaccination, substantial breadth of spike-specific CD8+ and CD4+ T cell responses was reported.

From cysteine to phenylalanine, the CDR3 is 15 amino acids long. CDR3 DNA is the only sequence kept; it has 45 bases, read in frame from the first base. Per the germline V gene, MDHEN is the CDR1 and SYDVKM is the CDR2. Germline trimming: 2 bases from V, 4 bases from J; junction bases outside gene matches: 4. What this sample's treatment or condition label stands for: approximately 18 received Ad26.COV2.S at low or high dose, single or two shots; 5 received placebo; per-sample allocation not given. For vaccine and placebo recipients, the sequenced repertoires came from samples collected on day 63 after the first injection. In Cohort 1b, roughly 25 adults aged 18-55 years were enrolled at a single site in Boston, USA, between 29 July and 7 August 2020. Ad26.COV2.S consisted of a replication-incompetent adenovirus type 26 vector by which a prefusion-stabilized SARS-CoV-2 spike protein from the original Wuhan strain was expressed.

The immunoSEQ Assay was used to sequence TCRbeta CDR3 regions. After extraction, genomic DNA underwent amplification by bias-controlled multiplex PCR, followed by high-throughput sequencing. On the authors' methods: To quantify the absolute abundance of each unique TCRbeta CDR3 region, sequences were collapsed and filtered. T cell fraction was estimated by normalizing TCRbeta template counts to usable DNA, with usable DNA measured through amplification of reference genes found in all nucleated cells. Repertoire TCRs were annotated as SARS-CoV-2-specific by exact matching of V gene, CDR3 amino acid sequence and J gene to a known reactive TCR set. MIRA supplied the reference SARS-CoV-2 TCR set, which was filtered for enrichment in COVID-19-positive ImmuneCODE repertoires so that public or cross-reactive TCRs were removed. Drawing on the MIRA antigens, annotated TCRs were analysed further at the level of specific ORF or position within ORF. Breadth was defined as the number of annotated unique rearrangements divided by the total number of unique productive rearrangements, and depth was defined as the summed frequency of the annotated unique rearrangements. Two-sided Wilcoxon rank-sum tests were applied when comparing TCR breadth between groups. The immuneACCESS repertoire file appears here via TCRdb, limited to in-frame rearrangements. These files lack a portion of the clones; in checked studies, under half of the deficit traces to unresolved V genes, and the cause of the others is not known. The DNA gave D and trimming, while V, J and clone size come from that table. This sample holds 410,000 or so clones; about nine tenths were observed only once. Clones ranked in the top ten supply approximately 12% of the sample.

On this clone: Which antigen it targets is not known. No much larger clone is present one base from it, and per-base qualities are unavailable.

The sequenced sample was peripheral blood, obtained in a trial of Ad26.COV2.S vaccine versus placebo. The V and J genes are TRBV28 and TRBJ2-1; TRBD1 aligns with 8 central bases. The sequence derives from a person aged 18-65 years who received the Ad26.COV2.S COVID-19 vaccine or a placebo. DNA sequence: TGTGCCAGCAGTTTAAGACAGGGGCAATACAATGAGCAGTTCTTC. Its protein reads: CASSLRQGQYNEQFF.